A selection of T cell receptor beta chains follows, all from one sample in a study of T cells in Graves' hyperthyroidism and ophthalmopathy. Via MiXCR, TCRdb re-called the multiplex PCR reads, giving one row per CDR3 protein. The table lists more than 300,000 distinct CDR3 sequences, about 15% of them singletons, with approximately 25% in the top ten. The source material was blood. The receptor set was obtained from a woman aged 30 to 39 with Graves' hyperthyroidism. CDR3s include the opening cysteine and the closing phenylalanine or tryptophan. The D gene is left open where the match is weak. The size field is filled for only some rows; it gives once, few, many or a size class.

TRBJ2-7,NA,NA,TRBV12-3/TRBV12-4,CASIVPVPFSYEQYF,TGTGCCAGCATCGTCCCCGTACCCTTTTCCTACGAGCAGTACTTC
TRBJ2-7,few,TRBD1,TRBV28,CASLSFRGLMEERYF,TGTGCCAGCCTCTCCTTTAGGGGGCTAATGGAGGAGCGGTACTTC
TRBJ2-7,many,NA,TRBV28,CASSSWDEQYF,TGTGCCAGCAGTTCGTGGGACGAGCAGTACTTC
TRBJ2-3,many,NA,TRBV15,CATSARFPEDTQYF,TGTGCCACCAGCGCAAGGTTCCCCGAAGATACGCAGTATTTT
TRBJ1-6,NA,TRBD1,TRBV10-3,CAISEKGQTNSPLHF,TGTGCCATCAGTGAAAAGGGACAGACAAATTCACCCCTCCACTTT
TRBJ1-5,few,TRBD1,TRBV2,CASSDSGTGAYSNQPQHF,TGTGCCAGCAGTGATTCTGGGACAGGGGCCTATAGCAATCAGCCCCAGCATTTT
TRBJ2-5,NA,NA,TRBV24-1,CATSDFSGETQYF,TGTGCCACCAGTGATTTCTCTGGGGAGACCCAGTACTTC
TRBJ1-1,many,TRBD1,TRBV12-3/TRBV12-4,CASTIPGQGANTEAFF,TGTGCCAGCACCATCCCGGGACAGGGGGCGAACACTGAAGCTTTCTTT
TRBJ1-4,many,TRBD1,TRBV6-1,CASTPGQGLGKLFF,TGTGCCAGCACCCCGGGACAGGGCCTCGGGAAACTGTTTTTT
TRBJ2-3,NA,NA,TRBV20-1,CSAAQGTDTQYF,TGCAGTGCCGCACAGGGCACAGATACGCAGTATTTT
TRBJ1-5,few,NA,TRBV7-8,CASSIRTNQPQHF,TGTGCCAGCAGCATTAGGACGAATCAGCCCCAGCATTTT
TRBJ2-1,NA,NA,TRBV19,CASSIDRNDEQFF,TGTGCCAGTAGTATAGATCGAAATGATGAGCAGTTCTTC
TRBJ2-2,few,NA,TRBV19,CASSIFLGLNTGELFF,TGTGCCAGTAGTATATTCCTTGGGCTCAACACCGGGGAGCTGTTTTTT
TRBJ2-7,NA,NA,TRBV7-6,CASSLASSEQYF,TGTGCCAGCAGCTTAGCGTCTAGCGAGCAGTACTTC
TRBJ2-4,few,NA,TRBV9,CASSPSLGAKNIQYF,TGTGCCAGCAGCCCGAGTTTGGGAGCCAAAAACATTCAGTACTTC
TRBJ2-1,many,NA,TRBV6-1,CASRQVGQGDNEQFF,TGTGCCAGTAGACAGGTGGGACAAGGGGACAATGAGCAGTTCTTC
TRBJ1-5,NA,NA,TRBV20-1,CSARHQPQHF,TGCAGTGCTAGGCATCAGCCCCAGCATTTT
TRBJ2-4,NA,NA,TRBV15,CATSRPAEGRRGKNIQYF,TGTGCCACCAGCAGACCCGCTGAGGGCCGAAGGGGCAAAAACATTCAGTACTTC
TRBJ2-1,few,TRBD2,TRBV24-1,CATSDWTSGLKFF,TGTGCCACCAGTGACTGGACTAGTGGTTTGAAGTTCTTC
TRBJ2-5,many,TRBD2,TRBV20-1,CSAQTSGQKTQYF,TGCAGTGCTCAGACTAGCGGGCAGAAGACCCAGTACTTC
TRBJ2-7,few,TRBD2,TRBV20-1,CSASTRAKLTSPAYEQYF,TGCAGTGCTAGCACCAGGGCCAAACTGACTAGCCCGGCCTACGAGCAGTACTTC
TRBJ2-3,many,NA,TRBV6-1,CASKRVSTDTQYF,TGTGCCAGCAAAAGGGTGAGCACAGATACGCAGTATTTT
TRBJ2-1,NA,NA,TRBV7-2,CASSPGLRKSSYNEQFF,TGTGCCAGCAGCCCCGGGTTGAGGAAGAGCTCCTACAATGAGCAGTTCTTC
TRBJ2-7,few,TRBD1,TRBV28,CASNRGQGYEQYF,TGTGCCAGCAACAGGGGACAGGGGTACGAGCAGTACTTC
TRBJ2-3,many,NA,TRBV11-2,CASSALLDTQYF,TGTGCCAGCAGCGCCCTTTTAGATACGCAGTATTTT
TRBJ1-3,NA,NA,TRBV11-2,CASSFSSASGNTIYF,TGTGCCAGCAGCTTCTCCTCTGCCTCTGGAAACACCATATATTTT
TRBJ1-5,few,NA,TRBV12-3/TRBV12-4,CASRQNEEPQHF,TGTGCCAGCAGGCAAAACGAAGAGCCCCAGCATTTT
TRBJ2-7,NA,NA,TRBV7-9,CASSLGAGSEQYF,TGTGCCAGCAGCTTAGGGGCCGGCAGCGAGCAGTACTTC
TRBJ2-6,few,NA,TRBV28,CASSTNPSGANVLTF,TGTGCCAGCAGCACTAATCCCTCTGGGGCCAACGTCCTGACTTTC
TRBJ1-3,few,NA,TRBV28,CASSYGIGNTIYF,TGTGCCAGCAGTTACGGGATCGGAAACACCATATATTTT
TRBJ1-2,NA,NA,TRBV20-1,CSDSGYGYTF,TGCAGTGACTCAGGCTATGGCTACACCTTC
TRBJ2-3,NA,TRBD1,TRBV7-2,CASSLLGADRAITDTQYF,TGTGCCAGCAGCCTCCTCGGGGCGGACAGGGCAATCACAGATACGCAGTATTTT
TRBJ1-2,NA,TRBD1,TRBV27,CASSLRGLGYTF,TGTGCCAGCAGTTTAAGGGGGCTTGGCTACACCTTC